This T cell receptor (beta chain) was found in a study of OX40 agonist ivuxolimab in advanced cancers. Study-wide background: Dose-escalation patients had hepatocellular carcinoma, melanoma, renal cell or head and neck cancer.

General study results and limits: Clonal expansion was among the lowest in partial responders at 0.1-3.0 mg/kg, especially CD8+.

Here immunoSEQ multiplex PCR was the method, and the copy in TCRdb shows in-frame clones only, minus some. The table shows about 54,000 clones, with under 95% occurring only once. Germline CDR1 and CDR2: LGHNA and YNFKEQ. Trimming cost V 6 bases and J 2 bases; bases outside gene matches: 11. The CDR3 is 16 amino acids. To note about this clone: Its antigen is currently unknown.

This material consisted of CD4+ or CD8+ T cells sorted from blood, taken in a trial of the OX40 agonist ivuxolimab. The rearrangement links TRBV4-2 to TRBJ2-3; TRBD2 agrees at 7 bases. The sequence came from an adult with an advanced solid tumor such as melanoma, head and neck, liver or kidney cancer. The CDR3 sequence: CASSPVVAGPTDTQYF. The CDR3 DNA reads TGTGCCAGCAGTCCCGTGGTAGCGGGTCCCACAGATACGCAGTATTTT.